This TCR beta chain was obtained from a study of blood T cell repertoires in COVID-19. Study summary: Material from acute and convalescent COVID-19 was sourced from the United States, Italy and Spain. In each case, the material was cDNA or gDNA derived from T cells, B-cell-depleted T cells, or PBMCs.

J was trimmed by 3 bases and V by 2 bases; bases with no gene match: 4. The CDR3 contains 15 residues. Germline loops: CDR1 SGDLS, CDR2 YYNGEE. The authors' processing: Amplification with reference gene primers provided the estimates of nucleated cell counts. Generated by immunoSEQ multiplex PCR, the TCRdb table keeps only in-frame clones and is missing some. V, J and clone size are taken as reported in that table, and D and trimming were inferred from the DNA itself. Counted here are some 220,000 clones, over 70% occurring once; the ten biggest clones make up 7% to 8.5%. Sequenced material: peripheral blood. This TCR was recovered from a woman in her 70s with acute or convalescent COVID-19. V is TRBV9 and J is TRBJ1-2; 10 bases map to TRBD1. This CDR3 is CASSVGTGVDYGYTF. CDR3 DNA: TGTGCCAGCAGCGTCGGGACAGGGGTTGACTATGGCTACACCTTC.